Below, one T cell receptor beta chain is given with its context. Repertoires were generated with immunoSEQ multiplex PCR, while TCRdb's copy carries only in-frame clones and drops some. Altogether tens of thousands of clones are present, about nine tenths being singletons, with the ten largest covering roughly 2%. This entry belongs to a study of blood T cell repertoires in COVID-19. Study at large: PBMCs, B-cell-depleted T cells, or T cells were the source of the cDNA or gDNA that made up the material.

CDR1 and CDR2 (germline): SGHRS, YFSETQ. The CDR3 covers 14 residues. Trimming took off 0 bases at V and 3 bases at J, with 10 bases between the two ends. What was sequenced was peripheral blood. This chain connects TRBV5-1 to TRBJ2-7; D is possibly TRBD2 (6 bases). This receptor was taken from a woman aged 55-70 years with acute or convalescent COVID-19. The CDR3 DNA follows: TGCGCCAGCAGCTTGGGTGCGGGGAACTACGAGCAGTACTTC. Amino acid sequence: CASSLGAGNYEQYF.